A selection of T cell receptor beta chains follows, all from one sample in a study of stem cell transplantation in POMP-related autoinflammatory disease. Generated by immunoSEQ multiplex PCR, the TCRdb table keeps only in-frame clones and is missing some. The data hold some 29,000 clones, with approximately 86% observed a single time. The material sequenced was CD4+ T cells from PBMCs, taken before stem cell transplantation. Receptors originate from a human donor with POMP-related autoinflammation and immune dysregulation (PRAID). Each CDR3 is given with its conserved first and last residue. The order of the fields is clone size, D gene, J gene, V gene, CDR3 protein, CDR3 DNA. A D gene is named only where the DNA matches it firmly. Rows give clone size only sometimes, using once, few, many, or a class for an expanded clone.

size: -
D: -
J: TRBJ2-5
V: TRBV7-9
CDR3: CASSLRQGETQYF
DNA: TGTGCCAGCAGCTTAAGGCAGGGAGAGACCCAGTACTTC

size: -
D: -
J: TRBJ1-1
V: TRBV6-1
CDR3: CASRLGSNTEAFF
DNA: TGTGCCAGCAGACTCGGGTCGAACACTGAAGCTTTCTTT

size: -
D: -
J: TRBJ2-5
V: TRBV5-4
CDR3: CASSLDGFPETQYF
DNA: TGTGCCAGCAGCTTGGACGGCTTCCCTGAGACCCAGTACTTC

size: once
D: -
J: TRBJ1-1
V: TRBV5-1
CDR3: CASSPIYSGSTEAFF
DNA: TGCGCCAGCAGCCCGATTTATTCCGGGAGCACTGAAGCTTTCTTT

size: -
D: -
J: TRBJ2-3
V: TRBV18
CDR3: CASSRVSSTDTQYF
DNA: TGTGCCAGCTCACGAGTTAGCAGCACAGATACGCAGTATTTT

size: -
D: -
J: TRBJ2-3
V: TRBV9
CDR3: CASSVGAGERADTQYF
DNA: TGTGCCAGCAGCGTAGGGGCAGGGGAAAGGGCAGATACGCAGTATTTT

size: -
D: -
J: TRBJ2-7
V: TRBV7-9
CDR3: CASSPPNPQAHEQYF
DNA: TGTGCCAGCAGCCCCCCGAATCCACAGGCCCACGAGCAGTACTTC

size: -
D: TRBD2
J: TRBJ2-7
V: TRBV6-1
CDR3: CASSEGGSGLYEQYF
DNA: TGTGCCAGCAGTGAAGGGGGTAGCGGGCTATACGAGCAGTACTTC

size: -
D: TRBD1
J: TRBJ2-5
V: TRBV19
CDR3: CASSISQGARQETQYF
DNA: TGTGCCAGTAGTATTTCACAGGGGGCGAGGCAAGAGACCCAGTACTTC

size: -
D: -
J: TRBJ2-7
V: TRBV7-9
CDR3: CASSYLDSYEQYF
DNA: TGTGCCAGCAGCTACCTGGACTCCTACGAGCAGTACTTC

size: -
D: -
J: TRBJ2-7
V: TRBV6-5
CDR3: CASSFTGYSEQYF
DNA: TGTGCCAGCAGTTTTACAGGGTATTCGGAGCAGTACTTC

size: once
D: -
J: TRBJ1-2
V: TRBV7-9
CDR3: CVSSPLDRDNYGYTF
DNA: TGTGTCAGCAGCCCCCTGGACAGAGACAACTATGGCTACACCTTC

size: -
D: -
J: TRBJ1-5
V: TRBV15
CDR3: CATKNRVGNQPQHF
DNA: TGTGCCACCAAAAACAGGGTAGGCAATCAGCCCCAGCATTTT

size: -
D: -
J: TRBJ2-7
V: TRBV7-2
CDR3: CASSYDRSPSYEQYF
DNA: TGTGCCAGCAGTTACGACAGGTCCCCTTCCTACGAGCAGTACTTC

size: -
D: -
J: TRBJ1-1
V: TRBV9
CDR3: CASNPGGNTEAFF
DNA: TGTGCCAGCAACCCCGGGGGGAACACTGAAGCTTTCTTT

size: -
D: TRBD1
J: TRBJ1-3
V: TRBV7-3
CDR3: CASGQGAGNTIYF
DNA: TGTGCCAGCGGACAGGGGGCTGGAAACACCATATATTTT

size: -
D: -
J: TRBJ2-5
V: TRBV21-1
CDR3: CASSKGGTFQETQYF
DNA: TGTGCCAGCAGCAAAGGGGGGACTTTTCAAGAGACCCAGTACTTC